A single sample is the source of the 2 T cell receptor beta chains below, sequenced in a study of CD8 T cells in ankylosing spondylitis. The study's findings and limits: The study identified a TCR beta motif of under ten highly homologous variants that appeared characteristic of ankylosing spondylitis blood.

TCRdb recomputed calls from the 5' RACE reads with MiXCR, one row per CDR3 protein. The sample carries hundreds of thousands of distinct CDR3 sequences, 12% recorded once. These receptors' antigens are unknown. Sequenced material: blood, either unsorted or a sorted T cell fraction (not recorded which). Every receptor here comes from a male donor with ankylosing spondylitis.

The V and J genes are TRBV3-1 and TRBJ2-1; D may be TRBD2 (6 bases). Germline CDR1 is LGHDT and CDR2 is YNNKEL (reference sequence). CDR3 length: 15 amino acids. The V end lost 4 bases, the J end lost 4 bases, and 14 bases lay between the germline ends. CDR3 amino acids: CASSPRASEYNEQFF. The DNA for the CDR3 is TGTGCCAGCAGCCCAAGGGCTAGCGAGTACAATGAGCAGTTCTTC.

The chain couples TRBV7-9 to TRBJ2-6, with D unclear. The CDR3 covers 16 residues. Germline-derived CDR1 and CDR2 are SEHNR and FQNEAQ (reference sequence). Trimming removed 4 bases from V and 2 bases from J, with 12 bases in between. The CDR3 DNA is TGTGCCAGCAGCTACCGTGGGGTCCCTGGGGCCAACGTCCTGACTTTC. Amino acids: CASSYRGVPGANVLTF.